This T cell receptor beta chain was profiled in a study of type 1 regulatory T cells. Study overall: T-allo10 is a Tr1-enriched, alloantigen-specific CD4 T cell product made in vitro.

The study, taken as a whole, reports: Type 1 regulatory T cells had a more restricted TCR repertoire than non-type 1 regulatory T cells.

TCRdb analysed the reads with MiXCR anew, one entry per CDR3 protein. Among about 42,000 distinct CDR3 sequences listed, 9% to 15% were seen once. As to this clonotype: Its antigen is not known.

The sequenced material came from cultured non-Tr1 T cells, either the whole culture or a sorted T cell fraction (not recorded which). The source of this sequence is a human donor in good health.

This CDR3 reads CASSQDLAGARETQYF. The CDR3 DNA follows: TGTGCCAGCAGCCAAGATCTGGCGGGAGCTAGGGAGACCCAGTACTTC. The chain carries TRBV4-2 and TRBJ2-5; 7 bases fit TRBD2. The CDR3 sequence is 16 residues long. V shed 0 bases and J 5 bases; nucleotides not matched to a gene: 9. The V gene's germline CDR1 is LGHNA and CDR2 YNFKEQ.